Reported below is one T cell receptor beta chain. Per the authors' pipeline: Nucleated cell number was recorded as an estimate derived from reference gene primer amplification. Clones were sequenced by immunoSEQ multiplex PCR, and TCRdb holds only the in-frame ones, with some missing. The DNA gave D and trimming, while V, J and clone size come from that table. The sample holds roughly 260,000 clones, roughly 88% seen once. This sample was taken from a study of blood T cell repertoires in COVID-19. On the study more broadly: PBMCs, B-cell-depleted T cells, or T cells provided the cDNA or gDNA that made up the material.

Clinical history as reported by participants underpinned cohort assignment. Donors of Cohort 3 who recovered were those that had two negative PCRs, clearance, or symptom resolution. Germline V gene sequence: CDR1 SEHNR, CDR2 FQNEAQ (reference sequence). The CDR3 has 17 amino acids. V was cut by 1 base and J by 3 bases, with 18 bases left in between. The chain recombines TRBV7-9 with TRBJ1-1; D is unresolved. This sequence was found in a woman aged 45 to 65 who had recovered from COVID-19. Sequencing was carried out using PBMCs or T cells enriched from blood (not recorded which). The CDR3 nucleotides read TGTGCCAGCAGCTTAGACGTGGGAGTGACATCGTACACTGAAGCTTTCTTT. This encodes CASSLDVGVTSYTEAFF.